This T cell receptor beta chain was captured by sequencing in a study of CD8 T cells in ankylosing spondylitis. Study findings and constraints: Reports say disease-linked clones showed up significantly more in matched ankylosing spondylitis synovial fluid.

The trim removed 4 bases at V and 5 bases at J, leaving 12 bases unmatched. The length of the CDR3 is 15 residues. Per the germline V gene, CDR1 is SGDLS and CDR2 is YYNGEE. Each CDR3 protein gets one entry after TCRdb re-called the 5' RACE reads with MiXCR. The sample contains roughly 220,000 distinct CDR3 sequences, roughly a tenth of which appear only once. As regards this clonotype: Its antigen is undetermined.

The clonotype was recovered from a male donor with ankylosing spondylitis or in good health (not recorded which). The sequencing input was blood, either unsorted or a sorted T cell fraction (not recorded which). This chain links TRBV9 with TRBJ2-7; the match to TRBD1 covers 7 bases. The CDR3 bases are TGTGCCAGCAGCCCCGGACAGGCCGTGGACCACGAGCAGTACTTC. Protein: CASSPGQAVDHEQYF.